What follows are 5 T cell receptor beta chains derived from one specimen sequenced in a study of PD-1 and CTLA-4 blockade in melanoma. Data came from immunoSEQ multiplex PCR; TCRdb stores just in-frame clones and leaves some out. Of 34,000 or so clones in the sample, roughly nine tenths were seen once. This specimen consisted of CD8+ T cells from peripheral blood, obtained from a patient given anti-PD-1 treatment. These receptors came from a human donor with melanoma.

This sequence joins TRBV5-8 and TRBJ1-5; 10 nucleotides agree with TRBD1. The CDR3 extends over 15 amino acids. The trim removed 4 bases at V and 7 bases at J, leaving 8 bases unmatched. CDR1 and CDR2 from the germline V gene are SGHTS and YDEGEE. The CDR3 sequence: CASSPGTGEMQPQHF. The CDR3 DNA is TGTGCCAGCAGCCCCGGGACAGGGGAGATGCAGCCCCAGCATTTT.

V and J are TRBV12-3 or TRBV12-4 and TRBJ2-1, with TRBD2 identical over 7 bases. V lost 1 base to trimming and J lost 14 bases; unmatched junction nucleotides: 5. The CDR3 runs to 12 residues. The CDR3 DNA is TGTGCCAGCAGTTTAGGCGGGGGAGAGGAGTTCTTC. Its protein product is CASSLGGGEEFF.

This clone showed up just once. This chain uses TRBV15 with TRBJ1-5, with D hard to call. Germline-derived CDR1 and CDR2 are LNHNV and YYDKDF (reference sequence). CDR3 size: 13 residues. Trimming removed 8 bases from V and 7 bases from J, with 15 bases in between. Written as DNA, the CDR3 is TGTGCCACCTGCGCGGGGTCTGGCCAGCCCCAGCATTTT. Its protein product is CATCAGSGQPQHF.

The rearrangement joins TRBV5-4 to TRBJ2-3; no clear D. Looked up from germline, CDR1 is SGHNT and CDR2 is YYREEE (reference sequence). The CDR3 runs 14 residues. Trimming removed 0 bases at V and 2 bases at J, with 7 bases between. CDR3 protein: CASSLEKTTDTQYF. The CDR3 nucleotides read TGTGCCAGCAGCTTGGAAAAGACCACAGATACGCAGTATTTT.

V and J are TRBV4-1 and TRBJ1-2; TRBD1 agrees at 9 bases. J was trimmed by 6 bases and V by 6 bases; bases with no gene match: 11. Germline V gene lookup returns CDR1 MGHRA and CDR2 YSYEKL. The CDR3 consists of 15 residues. The CDR3 spells CASREIHRGPDGYTF. Here the CDR3 DNA reads TGCGCCAGCAGGGAAATCCACAGGGGGCCGGATGGCTACACCTTC.